These 3 T cell receptor beta chains share one sample of origin, sequenced in a study of CD8+ T cells in alopecia areata. Extraction of RNA preceded its reverse transcription into cDNA, which served as the sequencing template. This table comes from immunoSEQ multiplex PCR, and its TCRdb copy is limited to in-frame clones, with some not included. The sample comprises 100,000 to 130,000 clones, roughly 89% of which are singletons, and over 20% rests with the top ten. As for treatment: oral pan-JAK inhibitor, 5-10 mg twice daily. The sequencing used CD8+ T cells sorted from blood, collected at week 24, from a patient treated with tofacitinib. The receptor source for this set is a human donor with alopecia areata.

V is TRBV7-9 and J is TRBJ2-1; 7 nucleotides match TRBD1. The CDR3 is 14 residues long. Germline trimming cut 5 bases from V and 8 bases from J; bases unmatched to any gene: 9. Germline V gene lookup returns CDR1 SEHNR and CDR2 FQNEAQ (reference sequence). CDR3 loop: CASSVTGNIDEQFF. CDR3 bases: TGTGCCAGCAGCGTGACAGGGAATATCGATGAGCAGTTCTTC.

The V and J genes are TRBV5-6 and TRBJ2-3, with 7 nucleotides matching TRBD1. V was pared by 3 bases and J by 10 bases, with 5 bases of the junction left unmatched. The germline CDR1 and CDR2 sequences are SGHDT and YYEEEE. The CDR3 is 12 residues long. CDR3 sequence (DNA): TGTGCCAGCAGCTCAAGGGGGCTGTCGCAGTATTTT. Protein product: CASSSRGLSQYF.

This rearrangement joins TRBV4-3 to TRBJ2-5, with D uncertain. The germline V and J ends were trimmed by 0 bases and 2 bases, with 10 bases remaining between them. Germline CDR1 and CDR2: LGHNA and YSLEER. The CDR3 has 15 residues. CDR3 nucleotides: TGCGCCAGCAGCCAAGAGTTGCACTTTCAAGAGACCCAGTACTTC. The encoded protein is CASSQELHFQETQYF.